The 13 T cell receptor beta chains below all came from one sample that was sequenced in a study of OX40 agonist ivuxolimab in advanced cancers. The library was generated by the immunoSEQ multiplex PCR assay. TCRdb holds this immuneACCESS table with in-frame rearrangements only. Some clones are missing; in checked studies, unresolved V genes explain under half, and the rest has no known cause. This sample holds 20,000 to 25,000 clones; 86% were observed only once. The ten largest make up about 16% of the sample. The sample here was CD4+ or CD8+ T cells sorted from blood, taken in a trial of the OX40 agonist ivuxolimab. Every receptor here comes from an adult with an advanced solid tumor such as melanoma, head and neck, liver or kidney cancer.

This clone was seen a handful of times. The rearrangement joins TRBV11-2 to TRBJ2-1, with 11 bases aligning to TRBD2. V gave up 5 bases and J gave up 14 bases; unmatched junction bases: 11. Germline V gene lookup returns CDR1 SGHAT and CDR2 FQNNGV. CDR3 size: 14 residues. The CDR3 DNA reads TGTGCCAGCAGCATGGATAGCGGGGGGGAAATAAAGTTCTTC. Its protein product is CASSMDSGGEIKFF.

This rearrangement joins TRBV7-3 to TRBJ2-1; D might be TRBD1 (5 bases). The V end was cut by 0 bases, the J end by 8 bases, with 8 bases between. The germline V gene has CDR1 SGHTA and CDR2 FQGTGA. This CDR3 comprises 13 residues. In DNA form, the CDR3 reads TGTGCCAGCAGCTTAACTCAGGGTTATGAGCAGTTCTTC. It codes for CASSLTQGYEQFF. Full variable domain (rest looked up from reference TRBV7-3 and TRBJ2-1): GAGVSQTPSNKVTEKGKYVELRCDPISGHTALYWYRQSLGQGPEFLIYFQGTGAADDSGLPNDRFFAVRPEGSVSTLKIQRTERGDSAVYLCASSLTQGYEQFFGPGTRLTVL.

The chain uses TRBV7-6 and TRBJ2-1; 10 positions match TRBD2. The germline CDR1 and CDR2 sequences are SGHVS and FNYEAQ. With 0 bases clipped from V and 7 bases from J, the junction kept 6 bases outside the gene matches. The CDR3 consists of 16 residues. The CDR3 DNA is TGTGCCAGCAGCTTAGCACTAGCGGGAACCTTTAATGAGCAGTTCTTC. This translates into CASSLALAGTFNEQFF. The entire variable domain, with the rest obtained from reference TRBV7-6 and TRBJ2-1, is as follows: GAGVSQSPRYKVTKRGQDVALRCDPISGHVSLYWYRQALGQGPEFLTYFNYEAQQDKSGLPNDRFSAERPEGSISTLTIQRTEQRDSAMYRCASSLALAGTFNEQFFGPGTRLTVL.

The chain is built from TRBV6-5 and TRBJ2-5, with D unresolved. Trimming cost V 6 bases and J 2 bases, with 16 bases left between them. The CDR3 runs to 15 residues. Germline CDR1 reads MNHEY; CDR2 reads SVGAGI. The CDR3 loop reads CASSPGWAQQETQYF. The CDR3 region has the DNA TGTGCCAGCAGCCCAGGATGGGCACAACAAGAGACCCAGTACTTC.

As DNA, the CDR3 is TGTGCCAGTAGTCCGTCAGGACTCCGAGAGACCCAGTACTTC. Protein sequence: CASSPSGLRETQYF. The rearrangement uses TRBV19 and TRBJ2-5; weak D call: TRBD2 (5 bases). The ends were cut back, 5 bases at V and 4 bases at J, with 14 bases in the middle. The V gene's germline CDR1 is LNHDA and CDR2 SQIVND (reference sequence). The CDR3 is made up of 14 amino acids. The whole variable domain, filled in from reference TRBV19 and TRBJ2-5, reads DGGITQSPKYLFRKEGQNVTLSCEQNLNHDAMYWYRQDPGQGLRLIYYSQIVNDFQKGDIAEGYSVSREKKESFPLTVTSAQKNPTAFYLCASSPSGLRETQYFGPGTRLLVL.

The V call is TRBV19, the J call TRBJ2-2; 9 positions match TRBD1. The CDR3 runs 14 residues. Germline-derived CDR1 and CDR2 are LNHDA and SQIVND (reference sequence). V was clipped by 11 bases and J by 7 bases; unmatched bases: 11. CDR3 sequence (DNA): TGTGCCTCACGAACAGGGGGCGCGGGCGGGGAGCTGTTTTTT. Translating it yields CASRTGGAGGELFF. The variable domain in full, completed from reference TRBV19 and TRBJ2-2, reads DGGITQSPKYLFRKEGQNVTLSCEQNLNHDAMYWYRQDPGQGLRLIYYSQIVNDFQKGDIAEGYSVSREKKESFPLTVTSAQKNPTAFYLCASRTGGAGGELFFGEGSRLTVL.

The genes are TRBV15 and TRBJ1-1; D not certain. CDR3 length: 15 residues. From germline, CDR1 is LNHNV and CDR2 YYDKDF (reference sequence). V lost 0 bases and J 6 bases, leaving 14 bases between the germline ends. CDR3 loop: CATSRDRWRTAEAFF. In DNA form, the CDR3 reads TGTGCCACCAGCAGAGATCGCTGGCGAACCGCTGAAGCTTTCTTT.

The chain carries TRBV11-2 and TRBJ1-3; D unclear. V lost 3 bases and J lost 0, with 9 bases in between. This CDR3 is built from 15 residues. Germline values: CDR1 SGHAT, CDR2 FQNNGV. In DNA form, the CDR3 reads TGTGCCAGCAGCTTCCGACTGTACTCTGGAAACACCATATATTTT. This encodes CASSFRLYSGNTIYF.

The chain couples TRBV30 to TRBJ2-1; 7 bases match TRBD2. After removal of 0 bases from V and 10 bases from J, the junction contained 9 bases not matched to a gene. The CDR3 length is 14 residues. CDR1 is GTSNPN and CDR2 is SVGIG in the germline V gene (reference sequence). The CDR3 DNA is TGTGCCTGGAGTGTACAGCGGGAAATGGAAGAGCAGTTCTTC. This codes for CAWSVQREMEEQFF.

V is TRBV27 and J is TRBJ2-3, with D possibly being TRBD2 (6 bases). The CDR3 runs to 14 residues. Germline values: CDR1 MNHEY, CDR2 SMNVEV (reference sequence). The ends were cut back, 8 bases at V and 4 bases at J, with 16 bases in the middle. The CDR3 region is CASHRERGADTQYF. CDR3 DNA: TGTGCCAGCCACCGGGAGAGAGGTGCAGATACGCAGTATTTT.

The rearrangement links TRBV5-1 to TRBJ2-1; perhaps TRBD2 as D (5 bases). Germline V gene data show CDR1 as SGHRS and CDR2 as YFSETQ. The CDR3 loop spans 16 amino acids. Trimming took 2 bases from V and 3 from J, leaving 15 bases between them. In DNA form, the CDR3 reads TGCGCCAGCAGCTTTCCGAGACTACCGGACTACAATGAGCAGTTCTTC. Protein product: CASSFPRLPDYNEQFF.

This chain uses TRBV18 with TRBJ2-5; D unresolved. Germline lookup yields CDR1 KGHSH and CDR2 LQKENI. V lost 3 bases, J lost 2 bases, and 10 bases lay in between. The CDR3 is 14 amino acids. The CDR3 sequence: CASSPRVSQETQYF. DNA of the CDR3: TGTGCCAGCTCACCTCGGGTTTCACAAGAGACCCAGTACTTC.

Only a few counts were recorded for this clone. The J gene is TRBJ2-5, the V gene TRBV7-9; the D is unclear. The CDR3 covers 13 residues. V shed 6 bases and J shed 3 bases, with 11 bases lying between them. CDR1 and CDR2 from the germline V gene are SEHNR and FQNEAQ (reference sequence). The CDR3 nucleotides read TGTGCCAGCAGTCAGTCCTACAAAGAGACCCAGTACTTC. This gives the protein CASSQSYKETQYF.